Each of the 17 T cell receptor beta chains below was sequenced from the same sample in a study of blood T cells in healthy people across ages. Primers used in a second PCR of about 7 to 12 cycles were a sample-barcoded 5' primer and a J-beta primer mix. One entry per CDR3 protein results from TCRdb running MiXCR on the 5' RACE reads. The table includes around 1,900,000 distinct CDR3 sequences, roughly two fifths detected once. Input material: blood. The receptors come from a human donor in good health.

This chain uses TRBV20-1 with TRBJ1-2, with TRBD1 identical over 7 bases. V gave up 4 bases and J gave up 1 base; unmatched junction bases: 9. The V gene's germline CDR1 is DFQATT and CDR2 SNEGSKA (reference sequence). The CDR3 is 15 residues long. The CDR3 bases are TGCAGTGCTAAAGTACCGGGACAGAGTAACTATGGCTACACCTTC. As protein: CSAKVPGQSNYGYTF.

This clonotype appeared many times. CDR3 sequence reads: CSVDQQGDYNEQFF. CDR3 coding DNA: TGCAGCGTTGACCAACAGGGGGACTACAATGAGCAGTTCTTC. The chain combines TRBV29-1 with TRBJ2-1; 8 bases match TRBD1. The germline gives CDR1 SQVTM, CDR2 ANQGSEA. The ends lost 3 bases at V and 3 bases at J; junction bases unmatched: 4. The CDR3 has 14 amino acids.

This clonotype was detected ten times or more. The chain links TRBV29-1 to TRBJ2-1, with D tentatively TRBD2 (6 bases). V lost 3 bases and J 0 bases, leaving 18 bases between the germline ends. The CDR3 length is 17 residues. Germline CDR1 and CDR2: SQVTM and ANQGSEA. The chain's CDR3 is CSVEGLYAKSSYNEQFF. The CDR3 coding sequence is TGCAGCGTTGAGGGACTCTATGCTAAGAGCTCCTACAATGAGCAGTTCTTC.

The rearrangement links TRBV25-1 to TRBJ1-6; D unclear. This CDR3 spans 17 amino acids. Germline-derived CDR1 and CDR2 are MGHDK and SYGVNS. Deletions cut 3 bases from V and 6 bases from J, with 18 bases between. CDR3 loop: CASSEGIGEASNSPLHF. The CDR3, as DNA: TGTGCCAGCAGTGAGGGAATCGGGGAAGCTTCTAATTCACCCCTCCACTTT. Together with reference TRBV25-1 and TRBJ1-6, the CDR3 gives the full variable domain: EADIYQTPRYLVIGTGKKITLECSQTMGHDKMYWYQQDPGMELHLIHYSYGVNSTEKGDLSSESTVSRIRTEHFPLTLESARPSHTSQYLCASSEGIGEASNSPLHFGNGTRLTVT.

This chain links TRBV4-1 with TRBJ2-2; a weak D match, TRBD1 (7 bases). Per germline, CDR1 MGHRA and CDR2 YSYEKL. This CDR3 has 16 residues. V was pared by 7 bases and J by 5 bases, with 20 bases between. The CDR3 loop reads CASKFSGTGETGELFF. CDR3 coding DNA: TGCGCCAGCAAATTTAGCGGAACAGGGGAAACCGGGGAGCTGTTTTTT.

This chain uses TRBV28 with TRBJ2-7; D unresolved. Looked up from germline, CDR1 is MDHEN and CDR2 is SYDVKM. V was cut by 5 bases and J by 2 bases, with 10 bases left in between. This CDR3 is built from 13 residues. The CDR3 protein is CASSGDQAYEQYF. Written as DNA, the CDR3 is TGTGCCAGCAGTGGGGATCAAGCCTACGAGCAGTACTTC.

This clonotype was seen a few times. The chain uses TRBV6-5 and TRBJ2-7, with TRBD1 matching over 12 bases. V shed 4 bases and J 6 bases; nucleotides not matched to a gene: 7. This CDR3 has 15 amino acids. Germline values: CDR1 MNHEY, CDR2 SVGAGI. The CDR3 coding sequence is TGTGCCAGCAGTTTTTCCGGGACAGGGGGCCTCGAGCAGTACTTC. This sequence encodes CASSFSGTGGLEQYF.

This chain uses TRBV7-3 with TRBJ2-1, with a tentative D call TRBD1 (6 bases). V lost 6 bases to trimming and J lost 4 bases, with 16 bases between them. The CDR3 is 15 residues long. The germline gives CDR1 SGHTA, CDR2 FQGTGA. CDR3 nucleotides: TGTGCCAGCAGTTCCTATCTAACAGGGTACAATGAGCAGTTCTTC. Its protein product is CASSSYLTGYNEQFF.

This chain uses TRBV9 with TRBJ2-3; D is ambiguous. CDR1 SGDLS and CDR2 YYNGEE come from the germline V gene. Trimming took 4 bases from V and 5 from J, leaving 11 bases between them. CDR3 length equals 13 residues. The CDR3 DNA sequence: TGTGCCAGCAGCTTAAGTTACGTAGATACGCAGTATTTT. Encoded protein: CASSLSYVDTQYF. Filled out from reference TRBV9 and TRBJ2-3, the complete variable domain reads DSGVTQTPKHLITATGQRVTLRCSPRSGDLSVYWYQQSLDQGLQFLIQYYNGEERAKGNILERFSAQQFPDLHSELNLSSLELGDSALYFCASSLSYVDTQYFGPGTRLTVL.

This clonotype has a handful of counts. The chain joins TRBV12-5 to TRBJ2-1; TRBD1 aligns across 8 bases. Germline V gives CDR1 LGHNT, CDR2 FRNRAP. CDR3 length: 16 amino acids. V trimming: 3 bases; J trimming: 2 bases; junction bases outside the gene matches: 6. This CDR3 is CASGFNQGAAYNEQFF. CDR3 in DNA: TGTGCTAGTGGTTTCAATCAGGGGGCGGCCTACAATGAGCAGTTCTTC. The full variable domain, with the rest looked up from reference TRBV12-5 and TRBJ2-1, is DARVTQTPRHKVTEMGQEVTMRCQPILGHNTVFWYRQTMMQGLELLAYFRNRAPLDDSGMPKDRFSAEMPDATLATLKIQPSEPRDSAVYFCASGFNQGAAYNEQFFGPGTRLTVL.

The chain recombines TRBV6-2 or TRBV6-3 with TRBJ2-5; D might be TRBD2 (6 bases). Trimming took off 7 bases at V and 2 bases at J, with 14 bases between the two ends. Germline-derived CDR1 and CDR2 are MNHEY and SVGEGT. The CDR3 length is 14 residues. CDR3 residues: CASTGDSLQETQYF. In nucleotides, the CDR3 is TGTGCCAGCACCGGGGACTCACTTCAAGAGACCCAGTACTTC.

The chain couples TRBV9 to TRBJ2-1; TRBD1 matches 7 bases. This CDR3 is 15 amino acids long. Germline values: CDR1 SGDLS, CDR2 YYNGEE. The junction had 8 bases not matched to a gene; V was cut back by 3 bases and J by 5 bases. The CDR3 sequence: CASSALADRDNEQFF. The CDR3 DNA reads TGTGCCAGCAGCGCCTTAGCCGACAGGGACAATGAGCAGTTCTTC.

The chain employs TRBV6-5 and TRBJ2-1, with 8 bases identical to TRBD1. Germline V CDR1 and CDR2: MNHEY, SVGAGI. The CDR3 runs 15 residues. Trimming cost V 6 bases and J 4 bases; bases outside gene matches: 8. The CDR3: CASSPDRELYNEQFF. In DNA, the CDR3 is TGTGCCAGCAGCCCGGACAGGGAACTTTACAATGAGCAGTTCTTC.

The genes are TRBV6-5 and TRBJ2-5; the D gene is possibly TRBD2 (6 bases). Between the trimmed V and J ends, which lost 6 bases and 5 bases, there was a span of 13 bases. CDR1 and CDR2 from the germline V gene are MNHEY and SVGAGI. The CDR3 spans 13 residues. CDR3 DNA: TGTGCCAGCAGCCGACTAGAAGCGGAGACCCAGTACTTC. It specifies CASSRLEAETQYF.

Details on this clonotype: It may be a read error: a sequence one base away is much more abundant. J is TRBJ2-4 and V is TRBV4-2, with 10 bases lining up with TRBD1. The assigned J gene may be wrong: the sequence end matches TRBJ2-7 better. This CDR3 comprises 16 residues. CDR1 LGHNA and CDR2 YNFKEQ come from the germline V gene. The CDR3 nucleotides are TGTGCCGGCAGCCAAGATACCGGGACAGGGGTCCACGAGCAGTACTTC. It codes for CAGSQDTGTGVHEQYF.

The chain has TRBV9 and TRBJ1-4, with D tentatively TRBD1 (5 bases). The CDR3 totals 15 residues. Germline loops: CDR1 SGDLS, CDR2 YYNGEE. Trimming took 3 bases from V and 4 from J, leaving 13 bases between them. The CDR3 region has the DNA TGTGCCAGCAGCGCGGGGACGGTTTTTAATGAAAAACTGTTTTTT. This translates into CASSAGTVFNEKLFF.

There are a few counts of this clonotype. The gene calls are TRBV5-6 and TRBJ2-1; TRBD2 aligns across 7 bases. The CDR3 has 14 amino acids. The J segment lost 5 bases and the V segment lost 0 bases, leaving 2 bases of the junction unmatched. In germline, CDR1 is SGHDT, CDR2 YYEEEE. The CDR3 DNA follows: TGTGCCAGCAGCTTGGGACTAGCCCACAATGAGCAGTTCTTC. Translating gives CASSLGLAHNEQFF.